This entry describes one T cell receptor beta chain. The table lists this clonotype with many counts. Its antigen has not been determined. No per-base quality is available; no much larger clone lies one base away. The source of the sample is a study of T cells after yellow fever vaccination (dated by TCRdb to 2018 to 2020). Regarding the complete study: The SMART-Seq v4 Ultra Low Input RNA kit was used to prepare libraries from fractions with low cell numbers. To follow T-cell clones before and after both primary and booster YFV17D yellow fever vaccination, bulk TCR alpha and beta repertoires underwent longitudinal sequencing. Bulk PBMC replicates and cell subsets were isolated from blood drawn at multiple timepoints before and after both primary and secondary immunization. Two healthy male donors, one aged 18 to 30 and one aged 30 to 39 years, were included in the cohort. What the authors observed across the whole study: Compared with the primary T-cell response, the secondary T-cell response was faster but weaker, reaching its peak on day 5 rather than on day 15. After the booster, most clones that had expanded after primary vaccination were detected again (approximately 95% of CD4 and about 88% of CD8), suggesting broad maintenance of memory. The study included only a couple of donors, which limits how far the findings can be generalized. Computational filtering was needed because FACS-sorted repertoires could contain abundant contaminating clonotypes from the bulk population. A small fraction of clonotypes appeared in both the CD4 and CD8 compartments, likely as a result of convergent recombination.

TCR cDNA was made using 5'RACE template switching, a step that added a universal primer site and unique molecular identifiers. Priming of cDNA synthesis was performed from both the TCR alpha and TCR beta constant segments. Two PCR steps were used to amplify libraries, with sample barcodes and sequencing adapters being added in the second step. Libraries were sequenced on Illumina HiSeq 2500 (2x100 bp) or NovaSeq (2x150 bp). The original methods were these. Reads were demultiplexed and collapsed into UMI consensus sequences with MIGEC, and V(D)J alignment was performed with MiXCR. Clonotypes responding to the vaccine were identified with edgeR on replicate PBMC samples, with the criteria of FDR below 0.01 and a log2 fold change above 5 up to day 15. Bulk clonotypes were assigned CD4 or CD8 identity according to which sequenced CD4 or CD8 repertoire held them at higher abundance. TCRdb's own reprocessing of the public reads used fastp at Q25 and MiXCR and kept productive beta chains. CDR3 protein sequences are deduplicated, and each keeps its most common genes and DNA. TCRdb, not the authors, supplied the V and J calls. Recorded for this sample are a few hundred thousand distinct CDR3 sequences; around 7.3% of them occurred a single time. The ten biggest clones cover 15% to 20% of the sample.

The treatment or condition label of this sample denotes: live attenuated yellow fever vaccine strain. At every blood-draw timepoint, two biological replicates of bulk PBMCs were collected. A standard Ficoll-Paque protocol was used to isolate PBMCs from peripheral blood. TriZol was used to extract RNA from bulk PBMCs, CD4 and CD8 fractions, and dextramer-positive and dextramer-negative fractions. Sample: PBMCs, taken more than 40 days after the first yellow fever vaccination. This TCR came from a man between 18 and 35 years old who received the YFV17D yellow fever vaccine.

The CDR3: CASSIFRNEQFF. The bases read TGTGCCAGTAGTATATTTAGGAATGAGCAGTTCTTC. The chain uses TRBV19 and TRBJ2-1, with the D gene call left open. Trimming at the junction amounts to 2 bases on V and 7 bases on J, and the germline ends lie 6 bases apart. Taken from cysteine to phenylalanine, the CDR3 has 12 residues. Just the 36-base CDR3 DNA is kept, in frame starting at base 1. Per the germline V gene (reference sequence), LNHDA is the CDR1 and SQIVND is the CDR2.